This T cell receptor (beta chain) was captured in a study of cytomegalovirus exposure and HLA in healthy donors. Study details: The roughly 700 first-cohort repertoires shared a platform with the 130 or so validation repertoires, as reported in a later analysis. The study's findings and limits: Researchers catalogued under 200 TCR beta chains as cytomegalovirus-associated.

The data were produced by immunoSEQ multiplex PCR, yet TCRdb's version contains in-frame clones alone and is incomplete. The table has some 160,000 clones, approximately 90% seen once. Remarks on this clone: What it recognizes is unknown.

V dropped 0 bases and J dropped 3 bases, with 16 bases sitting between them. Germline V gene lookup returns CDR1 SGHRS and CDR2 YFSETQ. The CDR3 spans 18 residues. Donors came from a validation cohort of over a hundred subjects, distinct from the first 666-subject cohort. Sequenced: PBMCs. V usage is TRBV5-1 and J usage is TRBJ1-6, with D uncertain. The clonotype comes from a man younger than 35 in good health and CMV-seronegative. CDR3 sequence: CASSLEVKGGSYNSPLHF. The CDR3 DNA is TGCGCCAGCAGCTTGGAGGTAAAAGGAGGGAGCTATAATTCACCCCTCCACTTT.